These 5 T cell receptor beta chains came from one sample sequenced in a study of blood T cell repertoires in COVID-19. Generated by immunoSEQ multiplex PCR, the TCRdb table keeps only in-frame clones and is missing some. The sample holds about 160,000 clones, about 80% seen once. Source material: PBMCs or T cells enriched from blood (not recorded which). All receptors come from an older woman who had recovered from COVID-19.

The chain has TRBV27 and TRBJ1-6, with unresolved D. The CDR3 runs 13 residues. The V and J ends lost 5 bases and 7 bases respectively, with 9 bases between them. Per germline, CDR1 MNHEY and CDR2 SMNVEV (reference sequence). The CDR3 is CASSRVENSPLHF. The DNA of the CDR3 is TGTGCCAGCAGTCGCGTCGAAAATTCACCCCTCCACTTT.

This clone was observed a handful of times. V is TRBV6-6 and J is TRBJ1-4, with TRBD1 matching over 8 bases. This CDR3 is built from 17 residues. Per the germline V gene, CDR1 is MNHNY and CDR2 is SVGAGI (reference sequence). With V trimmed by 5 bases and J by 8 bases, 16 bases remained unmatched. Written as DNA, the CDR3 is TGTGCCAGCAGTCATCTGACCCCGACAGGGGCCTCAGAAAAACTGTTTTTT. Its protein is CASSHLTPTGASEKLFF.

This chain uses TRBV7-2 with TRBJ1-5; D is uncertain. Germline CDR1 and CDR2: SGHTA and FQGNSA. The CDR3 contains 15 residues. V gave up 5 bases and J gave up 3 bases, with 14 bases separating them. CDR3 bases: TGTGCCAGCAGCGAACAGAGGGCGGCCAATCAGCCCCAGCATTTT. This encodes CASSEQRAANQPQHF.

The chain couples TRBV5-1 to TRBJ2-7, with 8 positions matching TRBD1. Losses at the gene ends were 5 bases for V and 7 bases for J; bases not matched to a gene: 14. Per germline, CDR1 SGHRS and CDR2 YFSETQ. The CDR3 is 15 residues long. CDR3 protein: CASRVGQVLPGEQYF. Written as DNA, the CDR3 is TGCGCCAGCAGGGTGGGACAGGTTCTTCCTGGGGAGCAGTACTTC.

Here the CDR3 reads CASSIGPVTGELFF. CDR3 bases: TGTGCCAGTAGTATTGGGCCGGTCACCGGGGAGCTGTTTTTT. The V gene is TRBV19, the J gene TRBJ2-2, with D hard to call. This CDR3 contains 14 residues. V lost 3 bases and J 4 bases, leaving 9 bases between the germline ends. Germline V gives CDR1 LNHDA, CDR2 SQIVND (reference sequence).